One sample yielded the 12 T cell receptor beta chains listed below, sequenced in a study of identical twins. Each CDR3 protein is one row after TCRdb ran MiXCR on the 5' RACE reads. In the table there are 200,000 or so distinct CDR3 sequences, around 6.9% of which are singletons. These data were also filed under a second study, of yellow fever vaccine responses in identical twins.

Sequenced material: memory (CD45RO+) T cells sorted from blood. Receptors originate from a young woman in good health.

In this sample, this clonotype turned up a few times. The chain joins TRBV6-2 or TRBV6-3 to TRBJ2-7; 9 nucleotides line up with TRBD1. Per the germline V gene, CDR1 is MNHEY and CDR2 is SVGEGT. This CDR3 is built from 16 residues. V trimming: 6 bases; J trimming: 4 bases; junction bases outside the gene matches: 13. CDR3 region: CASSPLTGGGQYEQYF. CDR3 DNA: TGTGCCAGCAGCCCGTTAACAGGGGGCGGACAATACGAGCAGTACTTC.

Ten or more counts support this clonotype. CDR3 DNA: TGTGCCATCAGTGAGGGAGTAGCGGGAGCCAGGGGAGAGGAGCAGTTCTTC. Protein: CAISEGVAGARGEEQFF. This sequence joins TRBV10-3 and TRBJ2-1; 9 bases fit TRBD2. Germline V gene lookup returns CDR1 ENHRY and CDR2 SYGVKD. This CDR3 is 17 amino acids long. J lost 10 bases, V lost 2 bases, and 15 bases had no gene match.

The V call is TRBV4-1, the J call TRBJ2-5, with TRBD1 matching 9 bases. V was pared by 1 base and J by 5 bases, with 5 bases of the junction left unmatched. The CDR3 runs to 15 residues. Germline CDR1 reads MGHRA; CDR2 reads YSYEKL. The CDR3 DNA reads as TGCGCCAGCAGCCAAGCCGGGACAGGGCGGGAGACCCAGTACTTC. Its translation: CASSQAGTGRETQYF.

J is TRBJ2-2 and V is TRBV18; 7 bases map to TRBD1. The CDR3 runs 16 residues. Trimming removed 6 bases from V and 6 bases from J; junction bases left unmatched: 13. CDR1 is KGHSH and CDR2 is LQKENI in the germline V gene. In DNA, the CDR3 is TGTGCCAGCTCGTCAACAGGGGCGTTTGGCGCCGGGGAGCTGTTTTTT. This gives the protein CASSSTGAFGAGELFF.

This clonotype was detected ten times or more. The rearrangement links TRBV24-1 to TRBJ2-1, with 14 bases aligning to TRBD2. The CDR3 is made up of 12 amino acids. In germline, CDR1 is KGHDR, CDR2 SFDVKD. CDR3 amino acids: CASGTSGSQQFF. The CDR3 DNA sequence: TGTGCATCCGGGACTAGCGGGAGTCAGCAGTTCTTC.

This rearrangement joins TRBV20-1 to TRBJ2-1; TRBD2 matches at 16 bases. Germline lookup yields CDR1 DFQATT and CDR2 SNEGSKA (reference sequence). The CDR3 spans 18 residues. The V segment lost 0 bases and the J segment 5 bases; nucleotides outside the gene matches: 7. The CDR3 is CSARDGTSGRALNNEQFF. CDR3 nucleotide sequence: TGCAGTGCTAGAGATGGGACTAGCGGGAGGGCCTTAAACAATGAGCAGTTCTTC.

This clonotype showed up just a few times. V is TRBV14 and J is TRBJ1-2, with 9 bases fitting TRBD1. Trimming cost V 6 bases and J 4 bases; bases outside gene matches: 9. From germline, CDR1 is SGHDN and CDR2 FVKESK. CDR3 length equals 15 residues. CDR3 nucleotide sequence: TGTGCCAGCAGTCGGACAGGGGCTTGGATCTATGGCTACACCTTC. This encodes CASSRTGAWIYGYTF.

In nucleotides, the CDR3 is TGCAGTGCTTACTTAACAGGGATGTGGTCCTACGAGCAGTACTTC. It codes for CSAYLTGMWSYEQYF. V is TRBV20-1 and J is TRBJ2-7; the D gene is possibly TRBD1 (6 bases). The CDR3 sequence is 15 residues long. Trimming left V 5 bases short and J 1 base short, with 18 bases between. Germline CDR1 is DFQATT and CDR2 is SNEGSKA (reference sequence).

The chain uses TRBV7-2 and TRBJ2-1; perhaps TRBD1 as D (5 bases). The germline gives CDR1 SGHTA, CDR2 FQGNSA. Trimming took off 5 bases at V and 4 bases at J, with 15 bases between the two ends. The CDR3 has 15 amino acids. CDR3 bases: TGTGCCAGCAGCCCTGATTCAGGGCCTTACAATGAGCAGTTCTTC. Protein sequence: CASSPDSGPYNEQFF.

This clonotype was observed many times. The V gene is TRBV29-1, the J gene TRBJ1-4; TRBD1 is a possible D gene (5 bases). CDR3 length: 14 amino acids. Germline assignment: CDR1 SQVTM and CDR2 ANQGSEA. Between the trimmed V and J ends, which lost 0 bases and 2 bases, there was a span of 7 bases. As DNA, the CDR3 is TGCAGCGTTGAAGACGGGGGGACTAATGAAAAACTGTTTTTT. Amino acid sequence: CSVEDGGTNEKLFF.

V usage is TRBV28 and J usage is TRBJ1-5; 11 bases match TRBD1. Trimming at V came to 9 bases and at J to 7 bases, leaving 8 bases not matched to a gene. The germline gives CDR1 MDHEN, CDR2 SYDVKM. The CDR3 has 14 amino acids. This CDR3 is CASTRTGGLQPQHF. The CDR3 bases are TGTGCCAGTACACGGACAGGGGGCCTCCAGCCCCAGCATTTT. Supplemented by reference TRBV28 and TRBJ1-5, the full variable domain reads DVKVTQSSRYLVKRTGEKVFLECVQDMDHENMFWYRQDPGLGLRLIYFSYDVKMKEKGDIPEGYSVSREKKERFSLILESASTNQTSMYLCASTRTGGLQPQHFGDGTRLSIL.

The chain has TRBV9 and TRBJ1-4; no reliable D call. V was shortened by 2 bases and J by 7 bases, with 12 bases between the two germline ends. The germline V gene encodes CDR1 SGDLS and CDR2 YYNGEE. The CDR3 has 14 residues. Here the CDR3 DNA reads TGTGCCAGCAGCGTGGGTCAGGCAAGTGAAAAACTGTTTTTT. It is translated as CASSVGQASEKLFF.